This T cell receptor (beta chain) derives from a study of cytomegalovirus exposure and HLA in healthy donors. Regarding the study as a whole: Reported performance of the classifier showed diagnosis of cytomegalovirus status with high specificity and sensitivity. Available immune exposure information covered CMV serostatus only. According to a later analysis, donors in an Asian-associated ancestry cluster reportedly had fewer N-insertions than the 666-donor mean.

The CDR3 is 14 residues long. Germline-derived CDR1 and CDR2 are MNHEY and SMNVEV (reference sequence). Germline trimming cut 6 bases from V and 0 bases from J; bases unmatched to any gene: 5. It was with 60 Vbeta and 13 Jbeta primers that the PCR ran. The assay was immunoSEQ multiplex PCR, and TCRdb's table has in-frame clones only and misses some. The sample comprises some 200,000 clones, 75% to 85% of which are singletons, and 2.7% rests with the top ten. About this clone itself: No antigen is known for it.

Sequencing was carried out using PBMCs. This clonotype was sampled from a woman in her 40s in good health and CMV-seronegative. The chain recombines TRBV27 with TRBJ2-7; 7 bases are a match to TRBD2. The CDR3: CASSPGRTSYEQYF. The CDR3 DNA is TGTGCCAGCAGCCCCGGGAGGACCTCCTACGAGCAGTACTTC.